This T cell receptor (beta chain) was captured in a study of T cells in Graves' hyperthyroidism and ophthalmopathy. Notes on the study in general: Blood samples included most of the expanded thyroid clonotypes exceeding 0.001. Ophthalmopathy, which appeared later, was predicted by the model a median roughly 6.5 months before onset.

This clonotype has a count of ten or more. The antigen is not known. Template material for amplifying TCR beta CDR3 regions consisted of RNA transcripts. A set of HTBI primers served as the primers for a first-round RT-PCR of the TCR CDR3. One entry per CDR3 protein results from TCRdb running MiXCR on the multiplex PCR reads. The sample has some 360,000 distinct CDR3 sequences, 15% to 20% seen once. Ophthalmopathy patients all had a Clinical Activity Score of at least 3, a NOSPECS grade of at least 4 and disease under 3 months old. Sequencing used blood. The TCR sequence derives from a woman aged 40 to 55 with Graves' ophthalmopathy.

CDR3 bases: TGCAGTGCCATTACGGGTGAACTACATCAATCGAACCGACAGTACTTC. Its translation: CSAITGELHQSNRQYF. The chain uses TRBV20-1 and TRBJ2-7; unclear D gene. V lost 6 bases, J lost 10 bases, and 31 bases lay in between. This CDR3 region has 16 residues. Germline V gene data show CDR1 as DFQATT and CDR2 as SNEGSKA (reference sequence).